This T cell receptor (beta chain) was found in a study of post-analysis software for immune sequencing data. Looking at the study overall: Progressive-relapsing, secondary progressive and relapsing-remitting multiple sclerosis were among the disease courses included. Study-level results: By F measure, strong co-clustering occurred among samples prepared in the same batch. Controls had significantly higher normalized Chao1 diversity than multiple sclerosis patients. Compared with controls, patients had more of roughly five TRBV segments, including TRBV5-6, TRBV5-1 and TRBV20-1.

In this sample, this clonotype turned up a few times. Antigen specificity is unknown. V was trimmed by 0 bases and J by 4 bases, leaving 14 bases between them. The length of the CDR3 is 16 residues. Per the germline V gene, CDR1 is SGHRS and CDR2 is YFSETQ. Unique molecular identifiers were built into the TCR beta cDNA libraries. Each batch of about 0.95 to 10 million T cells produced 490,000 or so cDNA molecules. Each CDR3 protein gets one entry after TCRdb re-called the PCR reads with MiXCR. The profile shows roughly 600,000 distinct CDR3 sequences, roughly 46% of them singletons. This receptor was obtained from a girl aged 5-17 years with multiple sclerosis. Specimen: blood. The chain uses TRBV5-1 and TRBJ2-1; possible D gene TRBD2, 5 bases. The CDR3 nucleotides read TGCGCCAGCAGCTTGGTACCGGGAACCTCGTACAATGAGCAGTTCTTC. Its translation: CASSLVPGTSYNEQFF.